The next 24 T cell receptor beta chains were all read from a single sample in a study of OX40 agonist ivuxolimab in advanced cancers. The method was immunoSEQ multiplex PCR; TCRdb's version includes in-frame clones alone and lacks a portion of them. The sample includes over 65,000 clones, about nine tenths of them seen just once. The specimen comprised CD4+ or CD8+ T cells sorted from blood, sampled in a trial of the OX40 agonist ivuxolimab. The receptors stem from an adult with an advanced solid tumor such as melanoma, head and neck, liver or kidney cancer.

This clone has only a few counts. This chain joins TRBV28 and TRBJ2-1; D is ambiguous. The CDR3 contains 14 residues. Per germline, CDR1 MDHEN and CDR2 SYDVKM. Between the trimmed V and J ends, which lost 4 bases and 2 bases, there was a span of 9 bases. CDR3 coding DNA: TGTGCCAGCAGTTGGGCTCCACCCTACAATGAGCAGTTCTTC. Amino acids: CASSWAPPYNEQFF. The variable domain in full, completed from reference TRBV28 and TRBJ2-1, reads DVKVTQSSRYLVKRTGEKVFLECVQDMDHENMFWYRQDPGLGLRLIYFSYDVKMKEKGDIPEGYSVSREKKERFSLILESASTNQTSMYLCASSWAPPYNEQFFGPGTRLTVL.

The chain combines TRBV2 with TRBJ2-3, with D perhaps TRBD2 (6 bases). CDR3 length equals 17 residues. The V gene lost 2 bases and the J gene lost 2 bases, with 17 bases spanning the gap. Germline V CDR1 and CDR2: SNHLY, FYNNEI. The CDR3: CASSEMRGGWATDTQYF. The DNA for the CDR3 is TGTGCCAGCAGTGAAATGCGGGGTGGGTGGGCCACAGATACGCAGTATTTT.

The genes are TRBV9 and TRBJ1-5; tentatively, D is TRBD1 (5 bases). This CDR3 has 15 amino acids. Trimming shortened V by 0 bases and J by 3 bases, and 10 bases separated the two germline ends. The germline CDR1 and CDR2 sequences are SGDLS and YYNGEE. The CDR3 loop is CASSVDQGHNQPQHF. The DNA of the CDR3 is TGTGCCAGCAGCGTAGACCAGGGCCACAATCAGCCCCAGCATTTT.

The chain is built from TRBV20-1 and TRBJ2-5, with unresolved D. From germline, CDR1 is DFQATT and CDR2 SNEGSKA (reference sequence). Trimming removed 6 bases from V and 1 base from J, with 3 bases in between. This CDR3 contains 10 residues. As DNA, the CDR3 is TGCAGTGCCGCCCAAGAGACCCAGTACTTC. It encodes CSAAQETQYF.

In DNA form, the CDR3 reads TGTGCCAGCAGTCCTACAGGGGCCGGGGAGCTGTTTTTT. Its protein is CASSPTGAGELFF. This sequence joins TRBV2 and TRBJ2-2; 7 bases line up with TRBD1. The V gene's germline CDR1 is SNHLY and CDR2 FYNNEI. V dropped 5 bases and J dropped 6; count of bases not matched to a gene: 3. The CDR3 has 13 residues. Variable domain in full (rest from reference TRBV2 and TRBJ2-2): EPEVTQTPSHQVTQMGQEVILRCVPISNHLYFYWYRQILGQKVEFLVSFYNNEISEKSEIFDDQFSVERPDGSNFTLKIRSTKLEDSAMYFCASSPTGAGELFFGEGSRLTVL.

The chain joins TRBV9 to TRBJ1-1; maybe TRBD1 (6 bases). Trimming pared 4 bases from V and 3 bases from J, leaving 16 bases between. This CDR3 is built from 15 residues. Looked up from germline, CDR1 is SGDLS and CDR2 is YYNGEE. CDR3 loop: CASSPAGQGYTEAFF. CDR3 bases: TGTGCCAGCAGCCCAGCGGGACAAGGATACACTGAAGCTTTCTTT.

V and J are TRBV28 and TRBJ1-3, with D uncertain. V was shortened by 6 bases and J by 2 bases, with 11 bases between the two germline ends. The CDR3 length is 14 residues. Germline V lookup: CDR1 MDHEN, CDR2 SYDVKM. The CDR3 loop reads CASSQTVAGNTIYF. CDR3 in DNA: TGTGCCAGCAGCCAAACGGTGGCTGGAAACACCATATATTTT.

The rearrangement uses TRBV7-9 and TRBJ1-1, with D unresolved. Germline CDR1 reads SEHNR; CDR2 reads FQNEAQ (reference sequence). The V and J ends lost 8 bases and 6 bases respectively, with 10 bases between them. The CDR3 covers 11 residues. CDR3 nucleotide sequence: TGTGCCAGCCTCGGGATAGCTGAAGCTTTCTTT. Translated, it gives CASLGIAEAFF. Full variable domain (remainder filled in from reference TRBV7-9 and TRBJ1-1): DTGVSQNPRHKITKRGQNVTFRCDPISEHNRLYWYRQTLGQGPEFLTYFQNEAQLEKSRLLSDRFSAERPKGSFSTLEIQRTEQGDSAMYLCASLGIAEAFFGQGTRLTVV.

This rearrangement joins TRBV5-6 to TRBJ2-7; a weak D match, TRBD2 (6 bases). Trimming shortened V by 2 bases and J by 9 bases, and 18 bases separated the two germline ends. This CDR3 region has 14 residues. Germline V lookup: CDR1 SGHDT, CDR2 YYEEEE. CDR3 bases: TGTGCCAGCAGCTTAAGACAGCCGTGGGGAGGGCAGTACTTC. Its translation is CASSLRQPWGGQYF.

The V call is TRBV4-1, the J call TRBJ2-7, with 7 nucleotides matching TRBD2. V shed 2 bases and J 3 bases; nucleotides not matched to a gene: 7. This CDR3 contains 15 residues. The V gene's germline CDR1 is MGHRA and CDR2 YSYEKL. The CDR3 sequence: CASSQRLAENYEQYF. CDR3 in DNA: TGCGCCAGCAGCCAAAGGCTAGCGGAAAACTACGAGCAGTACTTC.

The rearrangement uses TRBV4-2 and TRBJ1-4; 7 nucleotides line up with TRBD1. Germline-derived CDR1 and CDR2 are LGHNA and YNFKEQ. CDR3 length: 15 residues. Losses at the gene ends were 3 bases for V and 4 bases for J; bases not matched to a gene: 5. CDR3 coding DNA: TGTGCCAGCAGCCACCCCGGGACAGATAATGAAAAACTGTTTTTT. Translating gives CASSHPGTDNEKLFF.

The gene calls are TRBV6-5 and TRBJ1-3; D remains ambiguous. CDR1 MNHEY and CDR2 SVGAGI come from the germline V gene. The CDR3 is 14 amino acids. V gave up 2 bases and J gave up 0 bases, with 5 bases separating them. CDR3 in amino acids: CASSYGDSGNTIYF. The CDR3 nucleotides are TGTGCCAGCAGTTACGGAGACTCTGGAAACACCATATATTTT.

The chain joins TRBV12-5 to TRBJ2-3; D is uncertain. Germline values: CDR1 LGHNT, CDR2 FRNRAP. There are 13 residues in the CDR3. V was cut by 6 bases and J by 5 bases, with 12 bases left in between. CDR3 bases: TGTGCTAGTGGGGGCGGAGAGGAAGATACGCAGTATTTT. Amino acid sequence: CASGGGEEDTQYF.

The rearrangement uses TRBV28 and TRBJ2-4; no reliable D call. Germline CDR1 reads MDHEN; CDR2 reads SYDVKM. This CDR3 has 13 residues. Trimming removed 3 bases from V and 6 bases from J, with 9 bases in between. The CDR3 loop reads CASSFMGRNIQYF. CDR3 sequence (DNA): TGTGCCAGCAGTTTTATGGGTCGAAACATTCAGTACTTC.

The rearrangement joins TRBV10-3 to TRBJ2-6, with a weak D call TRBD2 (7 bases). The V end lost 5 bases, the J end lost 0 bases, and 11 bases lay between the germline ends. Germline CDR1 is ENHRY and CDR2 is SYGVKD. The CDR3 is 16 amino acids. Here the CDR3 DNA reads TGTGCCATCAGTCCCGGGGGGCCCTCTGGGGCCAACGTCCTGACTTTC. This gives the protein CAISPGGPSGANVLTF.

In this sample, this clone turned up once. The V call is TRBV7-8, the J call TRBJ1-2, with unresolved D. The CDR3 contains 14 residues. Trimming pared 0 bases from V and 0 bases from J, leaving 5 bases between. Germline CDR1 reads SGHVS; CDR2 reads FQNEAQ. The DNA of the CDR3 is TGTGCCAGCAGCTTAGCGAGCACTAACTATGGCTACACCTTC. This gives the protein CASSLASTNYGYTF.

The chain combines TRBV5-6 with TRBJ1-1; weak D call: TRBD1 (6 bases). This CDR3 has 15 residues. V was pared by 0 bases and J by 6 bases, with 15 bases between. Germline CDR1 and CDR2: SGHDT and YYEEEE. The CDR3 spells CASSLERGARAEAFF. Written as DNA, the CDR3 is TGTGCCAGCAGCTTGGAACGGGGGGCGCGGGCTGAAGCTTTCTTT.

This clone appeared a single time. The genes are TRBV28 and TRBJ1-4; 8 positions match TRBD1. The CDR3 is 15 residues long. Germline-derived CDR1 and CDR2 are MDHEN and SYDVKM. The V gene end was trimmed by 4 bases and the J gene end by 8 bases; junction bases not matched to a gene: 9. Here the CDR3 reads CASSSQQGGWEKLFF. Here the CDR3 DNA reads TGTGCCAGCAGTTCGCAACAGGGGGGTTGGGAAAAACTGTTTTTT. Full variable domain (remainder filled in from reference TRBV28 and TRBJ1-4): DVKVTQSSRYLVKRTGEKVFLECVQDMDHENMFWYRQDPGLGLRLIYFSYDVKMKEKGDIPEGYSVSREKKERFSLILESASTNQTSMYLCASSSQQGGWEKLFFGSGTQLSVL.

This chain links TRBV7-9 with TRBJ2-1; a weak D match, TRBD2 (6 bases). The CDR3 runs to 15 residues. The germline V and J ends were trimmed by 5 bases and 3 bases, with 14 bases remaining between them. Germline CDR1 and CDR2: SEHNR and FQNEAQ (reference sequence). CDR3 DNA: TGTGCCAGCAGCCCACCGGGGGACTTCTACAATGAGCAGTTCTTC. Protein: CASSPPGDFYNEQFF.

The CDR3 here is CASSFGGPYSGNTIYF. The CDR3 DNA reads as TGTGCCAGCAGCTTTGGCGGACCTTACTCTGGAAACACCATATATTTT. The rearrangement links TRBV5-4 to TRBJ1-3, with no clear D. V was trimmed by 2 bases and J by 0 bases, leaving 12 bases between them. The CDR3 covers 16 residues. The germline V gene encodes CDR1 SGHNT and CDR2 YYREEE (reference sequence).

V and J are TRBV5-4 and TRBJ2-6; no firm D call. Between the trimmed V and J ends, which lost 3 bases and 2 bases, there was a span of 12 bases. Germline V CDR1 and CDR2: SGHNT, YYREEE (reference sequence). The CDR3 totals 16 residues. The CDR3 DNA sequence: TGTGCCAGCAGCTCGGTTACGGGCCCTGGGGCCAACGTCCTGACTTTC. This translates into CASSSVTGPGANVLTF.

The chain has TRBV6-6 and TRBJ1-1, with no clear D. V was clipped by 2 bases and J by 2 bases, with 6 bases between them. The germline V gene encodes CDR1 MNHNY and CDR2 SVGAGI (reference sequence). The CDR3 runs to 13 residues. The DNA for the CDR3 is TGTGCCAGCAGTTACACAGCCAACACTGAAGCTTTCTTT. Translated: CASSYTANTEAFF.

The chain couples TRBV11-3 to TRBJ2-7; 10 positions match TRBD1. The germline V gene has CDR1 SGHNT and CDR2 YENEEA. This CDR3 contains 15 residues. V was clipped by 3 bases and J by 5 bases; unmatched bases: 7. The CDR3 protein is CASSLGQDRGHEQYF. CDR3 DNA: TGTGCCAGCAGCTTGGGCCAAGACAGGGGGCACGAGCAGTACTTC.

J is TRBJ2-3 and V is TRBV19, with 9 nucleotides matching TRBD1. With 5 bases clipped from V and 5 bases from J, the junction kept 8 bases outside the gene matches. CDR1 and CDR2 from the germline V gene are LNHDA and SQIVND (reference sequence). The length of the CDR3 is 15 residues. The CDR3 DNA follows: TGTGCCAGTAGTGTCACGGGACAGGGAATAGATACGCAGTATTTT. Translating gives CASSVTGQGIDTQYF. Based on the CDR3 plus reference TRBV19 and TRBJ2-3, the full variable domain is DGGITQSPKYLFRKEGQNVTLSCEQNLNHDAMYWYRQDPGQGLRLIYYSQIVNDFQKGDIAEGYSVSREKKESFPLTVTSAQKNPTAFYLCASSVTGQGIDTQYFGPGTRLTVL.